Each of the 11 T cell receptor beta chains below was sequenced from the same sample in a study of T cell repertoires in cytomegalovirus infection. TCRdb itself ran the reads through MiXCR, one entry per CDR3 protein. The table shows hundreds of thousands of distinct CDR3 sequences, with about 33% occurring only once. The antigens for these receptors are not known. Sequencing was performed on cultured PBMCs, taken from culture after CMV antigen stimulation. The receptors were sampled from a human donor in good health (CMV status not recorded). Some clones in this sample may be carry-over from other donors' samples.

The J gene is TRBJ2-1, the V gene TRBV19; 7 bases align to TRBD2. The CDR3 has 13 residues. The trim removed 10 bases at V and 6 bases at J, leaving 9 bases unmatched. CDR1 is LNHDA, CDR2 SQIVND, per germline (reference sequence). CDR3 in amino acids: CATSRGGSNEQFF. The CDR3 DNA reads TGTGCCACCTCCCGCGGGGGATCCAATGAGCAGTTCTTC. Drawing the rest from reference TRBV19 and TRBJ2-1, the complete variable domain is DGGITQSPKYLFRKEGQNVTLSCEQNLNHDAMYWYRQDPGQGLRLIYYSQIVNDFQKGDIAEGYSVSREKKESFPLTVTSAQKNPTAFYLCATSRGGSNEQFFGPGTRLTVL.

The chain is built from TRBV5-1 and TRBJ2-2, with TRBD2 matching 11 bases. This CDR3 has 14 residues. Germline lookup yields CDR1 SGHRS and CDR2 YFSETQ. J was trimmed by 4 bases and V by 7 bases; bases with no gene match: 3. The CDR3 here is CASRLAGPTGELFF. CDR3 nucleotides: TGCGCCAGCCGACTAGCGGGACCCACCGGGGAGCTGTTTTTT.

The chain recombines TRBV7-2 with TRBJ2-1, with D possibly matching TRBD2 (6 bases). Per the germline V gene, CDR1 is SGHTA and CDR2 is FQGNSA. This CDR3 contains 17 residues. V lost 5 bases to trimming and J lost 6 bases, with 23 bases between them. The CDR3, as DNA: TGTGCCAGCAGCCCACAGGCCCCGGGAGTATTAGGCAATGAGCAGTTCTTC. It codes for CASSPQAPGVLGNEQFF.

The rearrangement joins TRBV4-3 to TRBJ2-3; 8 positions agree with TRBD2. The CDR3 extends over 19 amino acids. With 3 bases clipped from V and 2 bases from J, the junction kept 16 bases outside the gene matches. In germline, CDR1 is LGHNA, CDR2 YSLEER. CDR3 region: CASSQRPRVAGPLTDTQYF. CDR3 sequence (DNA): TGCGCCAGCAGCCAGCGGCCCAGGGTAGCGGGACCCCTCACAGATACGCAGTATTTT.

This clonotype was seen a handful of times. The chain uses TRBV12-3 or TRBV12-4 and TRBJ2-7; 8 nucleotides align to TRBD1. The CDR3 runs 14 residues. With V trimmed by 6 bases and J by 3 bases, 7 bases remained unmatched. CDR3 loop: CASRRDRNNYEQYF. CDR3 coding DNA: TGTGCCAGCAGGAGGGACAGGAACAACTACGAGCAGTACTTC.

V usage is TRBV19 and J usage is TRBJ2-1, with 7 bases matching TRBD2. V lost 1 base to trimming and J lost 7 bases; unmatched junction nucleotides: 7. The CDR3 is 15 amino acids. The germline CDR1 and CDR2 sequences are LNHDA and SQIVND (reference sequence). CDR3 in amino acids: CASSIGAGVRNEQFF. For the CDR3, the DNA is TGTGCCAGTAGTATAGGGGCGGGAGTTAGGAATGAGCAGTTCTTC.

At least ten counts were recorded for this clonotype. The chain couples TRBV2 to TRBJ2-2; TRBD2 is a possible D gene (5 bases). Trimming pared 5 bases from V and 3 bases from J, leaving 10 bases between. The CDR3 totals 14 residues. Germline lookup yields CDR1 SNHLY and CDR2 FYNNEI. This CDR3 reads CASSWTGDTGELFF. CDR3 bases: TGTGCCAGCAGTTGGACTGGGGACACCGGGGAGCTGTTTTTT. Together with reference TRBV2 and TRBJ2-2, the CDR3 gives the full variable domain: EPEVTQTPSHQVTQMGQEVILRCVPISNHLYFYWYRQILGQKVEFLVSFYNNEISEKSEIFDDQFSVERPDGSNFTLKIRSTKLEDSAMYFCASSWTGDTGELFFGEGSRLTVL.

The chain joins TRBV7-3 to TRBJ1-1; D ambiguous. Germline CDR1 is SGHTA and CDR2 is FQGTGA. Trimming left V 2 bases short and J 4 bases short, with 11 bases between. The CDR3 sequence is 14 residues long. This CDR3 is CASSLGRLLTEAFF. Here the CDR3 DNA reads TGTGCCAGCAGCTTAGGACGGCTTCTCACTGAAGCTTTCTTT.

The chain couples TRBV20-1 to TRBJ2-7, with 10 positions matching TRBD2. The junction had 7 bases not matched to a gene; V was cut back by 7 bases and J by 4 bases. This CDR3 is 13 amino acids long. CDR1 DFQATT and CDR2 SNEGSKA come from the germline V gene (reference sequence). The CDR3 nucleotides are TGCAGTGTAAAAACTAGCGGGACTTACGAGCAGTACTTC. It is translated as CSVKTSGTYEQYF.

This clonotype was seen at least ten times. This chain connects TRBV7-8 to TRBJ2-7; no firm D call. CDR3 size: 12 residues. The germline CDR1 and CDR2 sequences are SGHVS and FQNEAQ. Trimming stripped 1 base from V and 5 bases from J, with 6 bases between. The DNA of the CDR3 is TGTGCCAGCAGCTTAGACGCCCACGAGCAGTACTTC. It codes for CASSLDAHEQYF. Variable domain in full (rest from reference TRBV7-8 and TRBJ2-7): GAGVSQSPRYKVAKRGQDVALRCDPISGHVSLFWYQQALGQGPEFLTYFQNEAQLDKSGLPSDRFFAERPEGSVSTLKIQRTQQEDSAVYLCASSLDAHEQYFGPGTRLTVT.

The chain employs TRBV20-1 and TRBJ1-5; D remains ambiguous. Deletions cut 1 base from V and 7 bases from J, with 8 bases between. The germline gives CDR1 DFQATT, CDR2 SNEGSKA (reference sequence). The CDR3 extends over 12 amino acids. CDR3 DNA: TGCAGTGCTAGAGGGGAGGGCCAGCCCCAGCATTTT. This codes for CSARGEGQPQHF.